The following is a T cell receptor beta chain sequence with its context. What it recognizes is unknown. This sample is drawn from a study of blood T cells in healthy people across ages. The CDR3 contains 14 residues. Trimming shortened V by 1 base and J by 5 bases, and 12 bases separated the two germline ends. Germline V gene sequence: CDR1 LGHNA, CDR2 YNFKEQ. Regarding the study as a whole: Samples with more naive T cells showed higher observed beta diversity.

Sample-barcoded 5' priming and a J-beta primer mix drove a second PCR of about 7 to 12 cycles. TCRdb reanalysed the 5' RACE reads using MiXCR and keeps one entry per CDR3 protein. The data contain 1,500,000 or so distinct CDR3 sequences, roughly 60% of them singletons. The material sequenced was blood. The gene calls are TRBV4-2 and TRBJ2-7; D remains unclear. This receptor was identified in a man aged 18-30 years in good health. DNA of the CDR3: TGTGCCAGCAGCCAAGTGGACCAAGCCCACGAGCAGTACTTC. Its protein is CASSQVDQAHEQYF.